This T cell receptor beta chain was captured by sequencing in a study of T cells in Graves' hyperthyroidism and ophthalmopathy. Researchers took RNA transcripts and amplified the TCR beta CDR3 regions from them. The HTBI primer set drove a first-round RT-PCR of the TCR CDR3. In TCRdb, the multiplex PCR reads were re-called with MiXCR into one record per CDR3 protein. The data hold 500,000 to 800,000 distinct CDR3 sequences, with less than 45% observed a single time. Looked up from germline, CDR1 is SQVTM and CDR2 is ANQGSEA. The V end was cut by 8 bases, the J end by 1 base, with 8 bases between. The CDR3 extends over 11 amino acids. The sample holds one count of this clonotype.

Sequencing was performed on peripheral blood or thyroid tissue (not recorded which). V and J are TRBV29-1 and TRBJ1-1, with D perhaps TRBD1 (6 bases). The TCR sequence derives from an adult man with Graves' disease, either hyperthyroidism or ophthalmopathy (not recorded which). The CDR3, as DNA: TGCAGCTTCAGGGGGAACACTGAAGCTTTCTTT. Amino acids: CSFRGNTEAFF.